This T cell receptor beta chain was profiled in a study of regulatory T cells in long-lasting Graves disease. General study points: It was peripheral blood alone, not thyroid tissue, that was studied. Accuracy might have suffered from few samples.

The sample holds many counts of this clonotype. What it binds is unknown. Time point denoted: newly diagnosed GD, antithyroid drugs for less than 3 months. TCR sequences were obtained from RNA taken from PBMCs. This CDR3 has 18 residues. Per the germline V gene, CDR1 is LNHNV and CDR2 is YYDKDF (reference sequence). J lost 9 bases, V lost 1 base, and 17 bases had no gene match. Arm-PCR of CDR3 regions and iRepertoire HTBI primers were used to build TCR beta libraries. TCRdb ran MiXCR on the multiplex PCR reads and lists one entry per CDR3 protein. The profile shows hundreds of thousands of distinct CDR3 sequences, under 20% of them singletons.

The receptor's source is a female donor with Graves disease. The genes are TRBV15 and TRBJ2-4, with 8 bases fitting TRBD2. Source: peripheral blood mononuclear cells (PBMCs), taken at new diagnosis, from a patient treated with antithyroid drugs. The CDR3: CATSRGDSGDGVNGIQYF. In DNA form, the CDR3 reads TGTGCCACCAGCAGAGGTGATAGCGGGGACGGGGTTAATGGCATTCAGTACTTC.